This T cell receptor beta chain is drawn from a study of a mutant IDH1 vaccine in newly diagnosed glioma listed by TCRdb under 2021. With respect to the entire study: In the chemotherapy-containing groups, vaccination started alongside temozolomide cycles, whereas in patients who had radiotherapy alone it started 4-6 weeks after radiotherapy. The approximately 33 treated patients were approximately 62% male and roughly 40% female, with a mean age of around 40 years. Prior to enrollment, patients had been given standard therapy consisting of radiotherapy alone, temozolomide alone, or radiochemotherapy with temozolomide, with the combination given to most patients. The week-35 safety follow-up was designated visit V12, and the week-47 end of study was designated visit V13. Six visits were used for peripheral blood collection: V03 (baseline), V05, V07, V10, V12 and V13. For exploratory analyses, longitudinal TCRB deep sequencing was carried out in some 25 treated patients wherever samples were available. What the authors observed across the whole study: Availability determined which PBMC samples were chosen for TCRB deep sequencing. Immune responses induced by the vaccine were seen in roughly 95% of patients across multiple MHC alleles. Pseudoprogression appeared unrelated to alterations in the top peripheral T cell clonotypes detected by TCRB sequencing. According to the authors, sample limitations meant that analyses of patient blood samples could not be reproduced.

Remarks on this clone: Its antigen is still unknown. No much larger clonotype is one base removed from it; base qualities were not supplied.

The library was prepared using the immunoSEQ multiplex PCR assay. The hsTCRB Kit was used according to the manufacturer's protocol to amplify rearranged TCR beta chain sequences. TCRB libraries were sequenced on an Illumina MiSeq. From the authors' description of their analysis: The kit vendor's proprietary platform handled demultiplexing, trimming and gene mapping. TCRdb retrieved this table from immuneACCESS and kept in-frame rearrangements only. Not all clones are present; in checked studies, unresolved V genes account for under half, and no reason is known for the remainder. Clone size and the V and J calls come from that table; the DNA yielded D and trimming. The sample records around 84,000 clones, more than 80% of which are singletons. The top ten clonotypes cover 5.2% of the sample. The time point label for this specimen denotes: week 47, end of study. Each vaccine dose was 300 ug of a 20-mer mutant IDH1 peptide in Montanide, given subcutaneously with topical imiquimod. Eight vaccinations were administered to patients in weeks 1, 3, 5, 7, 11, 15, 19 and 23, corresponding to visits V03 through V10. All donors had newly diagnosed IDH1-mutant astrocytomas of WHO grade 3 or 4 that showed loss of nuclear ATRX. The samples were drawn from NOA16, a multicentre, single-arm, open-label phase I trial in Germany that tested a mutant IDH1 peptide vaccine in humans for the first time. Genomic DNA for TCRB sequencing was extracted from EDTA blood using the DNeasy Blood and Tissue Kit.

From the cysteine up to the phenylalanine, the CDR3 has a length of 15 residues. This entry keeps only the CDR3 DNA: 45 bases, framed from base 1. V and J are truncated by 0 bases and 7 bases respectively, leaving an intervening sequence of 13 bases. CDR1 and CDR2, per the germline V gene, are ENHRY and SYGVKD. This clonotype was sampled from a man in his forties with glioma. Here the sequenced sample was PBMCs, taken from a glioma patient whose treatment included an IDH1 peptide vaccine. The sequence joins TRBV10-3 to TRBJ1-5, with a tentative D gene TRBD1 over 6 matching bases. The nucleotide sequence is TGTGCCATCAGTGAGTCTAGGGGTGGGGGCCAGCCCCAGCATTTT. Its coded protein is CAISESRGGGQPQHF.